A selection of T cell receptor beta chains follows, all from one sample in a study of blood T cell repertoires in COVID-19. The repertoire was sequenced with immunoSEQ multiplex PCR; TCRdb's copy has only in-frame clones and lacks some. The table shows approximately 280,000 clones, with approximately 86% occurring only once. The material sequenced was peripheral blood. These receptors were collected from a woman in her twenties or thirties who had recovered from COVID-19. The CDR3 runs from the conserved cysteine through the conserved F or W. The D gene is left open where the match is weak. Clone size is not always given. Where it is, it says once, few, many or a class for expanded clones.

J gene: TRBJ2-3
D gene: .
V gene: TRBV19
clone size: .
CDR3 DNA: TGTGCCAGTAGTATAGTCGCCAGGGGTGCAGATACGCAGTATTTT
CDR3 protein: CASSIVARGADTQYF

J gene: TRBJ2-7
D gene: .
V gene: TRBV29-1
clone size: .
CDR3 DNA: TGCAGCGTTGACAGGGGCTACGAGCAGTACTTC
CDR3 protein: CSVDRGYEQYF

J gene: TRBJ2-7
D gene: TRBD2
V gene: TRBV19
clone size: .
CDR3 DNA: TGTGCCAGTAGTACGGGGGGTCCCGGTGGTAAGCAGTACTTC
CDR3 protein: CASSTGGPGGKQYF

J gene: TRBJ1-1
D gene: TRBD1
V gene: TRBV20-1
clone size: .
CDR3 DNA: TGCAGTGCTAGCGGGACAGGTGAAGCTTTCTTT
CDR3 protein: CSASGTGEAFF

J gene: TRBJ2-5
D gene: TRBD2
V gene: TRBV7-2
clone size: .
CDR3 DNA: TGTGCCAGCGGCGCTAGCGGGAGCTGGGAGACCCAGTACTTC
CDR3 protein: CASGASGSWETQYF

J gene: TRBJ1-2
D gene: .
V gene: TRBV14
clone size: .
CDR3 DNA: TGTGCCAGCAGCCAAGGAGTAGGGGCCGGCTACACCTTC
CDR3 protein: CASSQGVGAGYTF

J gene: TRBJ2-5
D gene: .
V gene: TRBV7-2
clone size: once
CDR3 DNA: TGTGCCAGCAGCCCCTTCGGGGGCCAAGAGACCCAGTACTTC
CDR3 protein: CASSPFGGQETQYF

J gene: TRBJ2-3
D gene: .
V gene: TRBV18
clone size: .
CDR3 DNA: TGTGCCAGCTCACCACCCCAAAGAGGGACAGATACGCAGTATTTT
CDR3 protein: CASSPPQRGTDTQYF

J gene: TRBJ1-2
D gene: .
V gene: TRBV6-1
clone size: once
CDR3 DNA: TGTGCCAGCAGTGAAGCTAGAGTGCCCACCTTC
CDR3 protein: CASSEARVPTF

J gene: TRBJ1-5
D gene: TRBD1
V gene: TRBV5-6
clone size: .
CDR3 DNA: TGTGCCAGCAGCTTGTTCCTAGGACAGGGATATCAGCCCCAGCATTTT
CDR3 protein: CASSLFLGQGYQPQHF

J gene: TRBJ2-1
D gene: TRBD2
V gene: TRBV6-2/TRBV6-3
clone size: .
CDR3 DNA: TGTGCCAGCAGTTCGTTGACTAGCGGGGGGCTTTCCTACAATGAGCAGTTCTTC
CDR3 protein: CASSSLTSGGLSYNEQFF

J gene: TRBJ1-3
D gene: .
V gene: TRBV5-1
clone size: .
CDR3 DNA: TGCGCCAGCAGCACCGGCGGGTTAGGAAACACCATATATTTT
CDR3 protein: CASSTGGLGNTIYF

J gene: TRBJ2-5
D gene: .
V gene: TRBV7-2
clone size: few
CDR3 DNA: TGTGCCAGCAACCTTTTAGGGACAAAAGAGACCCAGTACTTC
CDR3 protein: CASNLLGTKETQYF